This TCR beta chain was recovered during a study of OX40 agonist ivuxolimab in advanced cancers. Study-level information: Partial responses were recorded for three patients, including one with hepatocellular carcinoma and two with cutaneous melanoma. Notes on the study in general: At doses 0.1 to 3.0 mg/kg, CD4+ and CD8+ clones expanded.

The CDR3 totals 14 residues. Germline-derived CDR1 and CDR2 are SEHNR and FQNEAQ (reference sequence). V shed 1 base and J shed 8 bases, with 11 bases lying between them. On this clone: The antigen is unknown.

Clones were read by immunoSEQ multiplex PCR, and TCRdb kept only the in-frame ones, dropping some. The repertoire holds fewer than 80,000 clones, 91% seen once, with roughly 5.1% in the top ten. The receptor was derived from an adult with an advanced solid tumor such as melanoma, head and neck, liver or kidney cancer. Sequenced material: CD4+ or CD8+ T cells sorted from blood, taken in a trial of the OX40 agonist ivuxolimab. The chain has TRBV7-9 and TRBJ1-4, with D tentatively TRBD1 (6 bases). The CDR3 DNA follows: TGTGCCAGCAGCTTAGAGGGGGTGAGAGAAAAACTGTTTTTT. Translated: CASSLEGVREKLFF.